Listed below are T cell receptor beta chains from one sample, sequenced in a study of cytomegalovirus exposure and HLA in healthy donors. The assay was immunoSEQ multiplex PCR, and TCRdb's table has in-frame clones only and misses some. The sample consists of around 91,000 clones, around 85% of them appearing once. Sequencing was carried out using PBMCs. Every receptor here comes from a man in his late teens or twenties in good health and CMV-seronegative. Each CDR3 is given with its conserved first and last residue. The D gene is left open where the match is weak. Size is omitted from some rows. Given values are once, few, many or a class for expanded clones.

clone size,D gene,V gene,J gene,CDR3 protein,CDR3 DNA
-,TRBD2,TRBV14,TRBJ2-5,CASNPSGGRAQYF,TGTGCCAGCAATCCGAGCGGAGGGAGGGCCCAGTACTTC
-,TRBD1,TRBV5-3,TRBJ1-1,CARSFQRGLTEAFF,TGTGCCAGAAGCTTTCAAAGGGGGCTCACTGAAGCTTTCTTT
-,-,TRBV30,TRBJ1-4,CAWRTGATNEKLFF,TGTGCCTGGAGGACAGGAGCAACTAATGAAAAACTGTTTTTT
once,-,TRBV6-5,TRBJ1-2,CASSYSPRQFNYGYTF,TGTGCCAGCAGTTACTCACCCCGACAGTTTAACTATGGCTACACCTTC
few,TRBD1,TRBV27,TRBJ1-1,CASSSQTRQGRTGAFF,TGTGCCAGCAGTTCCCAGACAAGACAGGGTAGGACGGGAGCTTTCTTT
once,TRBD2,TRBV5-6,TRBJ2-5,CASSGWGGIETQYF,TGTGCCAGCAGCGGGTGGGGGGGGATCGAGACCCAGTACTTC
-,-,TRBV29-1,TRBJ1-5,CSVKNTGQPQHF,TGCAGCGTGAAAAACACGGGACAGCCCCAGCATTTT
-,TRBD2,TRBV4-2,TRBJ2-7,CASSQASGGFYEQYF,TGTGCCAGCAGCCAGGCTAGCGGAGGGTTCTACGAGCAGTACTTC
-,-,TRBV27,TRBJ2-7,CASSLEDSSYEQYF,TGTGCCAGCAGTTTAGAGGACTCCTCCTACGAGCAGTACTTC
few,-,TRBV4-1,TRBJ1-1,CASSQRSTEEAFF,TGCGCCAGCAGCCAACGTTCCACAGAAGAAGCTTTCTTT
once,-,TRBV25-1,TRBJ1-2,CASKRAGANYGYTF,TGTGCCAGCAAAAGGGCAGGGGCAAACTATGGCTACACCTTC
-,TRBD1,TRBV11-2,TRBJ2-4,CASSLVWTGKNIQYF,TGTGCCAGCAGCTTAGTGTGGACAGGGAAAAACATTCAGTACTTC
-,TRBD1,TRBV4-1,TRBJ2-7,CASSQAGQGTYEQYF,TGCGCCAGCAGCCAGGCAGGACAGGGGACCTACGAGCAGTACTTC
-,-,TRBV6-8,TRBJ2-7,CASRGHLSYEQYF,TGTGCCAGCAGAGGACACCTCTCCTACGAGCAGTACTTC
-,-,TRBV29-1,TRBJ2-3,CSVTATLADTQYF,TGCAGCGTTACCGCAACTTTGGCAGATACGCAGTATTTT
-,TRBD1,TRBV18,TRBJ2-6,CASSRQGSTGANVLTF,TGTGCCAGCTCCCGACAGGGATCCACTGGGGCCAACGTCCTGACTTTC
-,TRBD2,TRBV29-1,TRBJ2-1,CSVGAGGPGNEQFF,TGCAGCGTTGGAGCGGGAGGGCCCGGCAATGAGCAGTTCTTC
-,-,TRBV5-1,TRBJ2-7,CASSALTEASYEQYF,TGCGCCAGCAGCGCGCTGACAGAGGCCTCCTACGAGCAGTACTTC
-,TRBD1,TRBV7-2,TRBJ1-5,CASSAGQGNNQPQHF,TGTGCCAGCAGCGCCGGACAGGGCAACAATCAGCCCCAGCATTTT
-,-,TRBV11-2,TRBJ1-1,CASSMPTGFYTEAFF,TGTGCCAGCAGCATGCCTACAGGGTTCTACACTGAAGCTTTCTTT
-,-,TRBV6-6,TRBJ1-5,CASRKSTDIGPQHF,TGTGCCAGCAGAAAATCGACAGACATTGGGCCCCAGCATTTT
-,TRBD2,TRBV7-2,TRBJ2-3,CASSRTSGGSTDTQYF,TGTGCCAGCAGCCGGACTAGCGGGGGGAGCACAGATACGCAGTATTTT
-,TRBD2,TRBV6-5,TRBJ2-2,CASSSPSGYTGELFF,TGTGCCAGCAGCTCCCCTAGCGGCTACACCGGGGAGCTGTTTTTT
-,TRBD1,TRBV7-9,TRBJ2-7,CASSLEQGLFRAYEQYF,TGTGCCAGCAGCTTAGAACAGGGGCTCTTTAGGGCCTACGAGCAGTACTTC
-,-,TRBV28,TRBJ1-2,CASSLSHRAYGYTF,TGTGCCAGCAGTTTATCCCACAGGGCCTATGGCTACACCTTC
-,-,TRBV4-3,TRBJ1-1,CASSQTRDLLGEAFF,TGCGCCAGCAGCCAGACGAGGGATTTACTCGGTGAAGCTTTCTTT
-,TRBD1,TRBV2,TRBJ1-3,CASSGRDRIRSGNTIYF,TGTGCCAGCAGTGGACGGGACAGGATCCGCTCTGGAAACACCATATATTTT
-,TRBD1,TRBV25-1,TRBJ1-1,CASRWTGSLNTEAFF,TGTGCCAGCAGGTGGACAGGGAGTCTCAACACTGAAGCTTTCTTT